Listed below are T cell receptor beta chains from one sample, sequenced in a study of PD-1 blockade in classical Hodgkin lymphoma. Method: immunoSEQ multiplex PCR; TCRdb's copy keeps in-frame clones and lacks some. The sample lists some 39,000 clones; about nine tenths were seen once. The specimen was peripheral blood mononuclear cells (PBMCs), collected at baseline. These receptors came from a human donor with classical Hodgkin lymphoma. CDR3s include the opening cysteine and the closing phenylalanine or tryptophan. Each record gives: CDR3 length, V gene, CDR3 protein.

15,TRBV11-2,CASSLAKGPYYEQYF
12,TRBV29-1,CSAGQGLETQYF
15,TRBV4-2,CASSQNPQGTYEQYF
13,TRBV6-5,CASSYGGGTEAFF
13,TRBV7-9,CASRDRNTDTQYF
13,TRBV29-1,CSVEQEGYYGYTF
13,TRBV5-1,CASSSRDLYGYTF
15,TRBV6-4,CASSLTGTGGNEQFF
16,TRBV4-1,CASSHFEKGEGNTIYF
12,TRBV5-1,CASSLDGETQYF
17,TRBV5-1,CASSQLVTNLNTGELFF
12,TRBV5-4,CASSLSTDTQYF
14,TRBV7-8,CASRDYRGHTEAFF
16,TRBV28,CASSLRGWDAKNIQYF
14,TRBV7-3,CASSRDSGTDTQYF
12,TRBV5-1,CASSLVGEKLFF
15,TRBV7-8,CASSAIAGGTDTQYF
14,TRBV19,CASSTPAGYNEQFF
16,TRBV4-1,CASSHRLASRPDTQYF
15,TRBV27,CASSLSWGQSYEQYF
14,TRBV25-1,CASSWGATNEKLFF
15,TRBV7-6,CASSLELAGYNEQFF
15,TRBV9,CASSVGEGGSYEQYF
15,TRBV27,CASGKGGRTNYGYTF
16,TRBV6-5,CASSYSPGQGNNEQFF
15,TRBV11-2,CASSNDLAGTGELFF
14,TRBV28,CASSSGFGANVLTF
15,TRBV28,CASSTERGYTDTQYF
17,TRBV4-1,CASSPQRTGATNEKLFF
13,TRBV9,CASSVGWNTEAFF
17,TRBV2,CASGQERRRPFNYGYTF
14,TRBV7-2,CASSLDRVNEKLFF
18,TRBV5-1,CASSLAGTLRGANTEAFF
13,TRBV29-1,CSVDGIAVTEAFF
12,TRBV10-3,CAISPSSYEQYF
15,TRBV5-4,CASSLWRGANEKLFF
19,TRBV27,CASSQSWTSGSPINYEQYF
17,TRBV7-3,CASSATGVSSGANVLTF
13,TRBV29-1,CSVATGLGEPQHF
14,TRBV5-1,CASSLEGQGYEQYF
16,TRBV5-5,CASSPRGAGLNYGYTF
16,TRBV4-2,CASSQDPGGGADTQYF
14,TRBV11-2,CASSLDRGTDTQYF
16,TRBV28,CASSLPGQVSNQPQHF
18,TRBV7-2,CASSLGGTSGNTMSRQFF
14,TRBV9,CASSVWQAQNEQFF
18,TRBV5-1,CASSLAPSTGLMNSPLHF
15,TRBV18,CASSPPSSGRNTQYF
20,TRBV4-1,CASSPNIGDFPKASNQPQHF
16,TRBV15,CATSRDQRGGGQTQYF
15,TRBV28,CASSSPGGTFYEQYF
16,TRBV18,CASSPQAGGPGNEQFF
16,TRBV10-3,CAISEAGRAASYEQYF